The clone carrying this T cell receptor beta chain was recorded many times. Its specificity is not known. Trimming left V 5 bases short and J 10 bases short, with 20 bases between. CDR3 length: 15 residues. CDR1 MNHNY and CDR2 SVGAGI come from the germline V gene (reference sequence). Sequencing templates came from extracted RNA that was reverse transcribed into cDNA. Using immunoSEQ multiplex PCR, the repertoire was profiled, and TCRdb retains in-frame clones only, with some absent. The table shows about 270,000 clones, with about 60% occurring only once. These data come from a study of CD8+ T cells in alopecia areata. The study's findings and limits: Persistence during tofacitinib was seen for many expanded lesional clones in scalp and blood.

As for treatment: oral pan-JAK inhibitor, 5-10 mg twice daily. The gene calls are TRBV6-6 and TRBJ1-4, with TRBD1 as a possible D gene (5 bases). The sample here was CD4+ T cells sorted from blood, taken between weeks 51 and 52, from a patient treated with tofacitinib. The receptor comes from a human donor with alopecia areata. CDR3 nucleotide sequence: TGTGCCAGCAGTCCAAACCGGGACCGCCAGGGAAAACTGTTTTTT. Translation gives CASSPNRDRQGKLFF.